The 23 T cell receptor beta chains below come from one sample, sequenced in a study of cytomegalovirus exposure and HLA in healthy donors. Primers for the PCR totalled 60 Vbeta and 13 Jbeta. Using immunoSEQ multiplex PCR, the repertoire was profiled, and TCRdb retains in-frame clones only, with some absent. The repertoire has fewer than 65,000 clones, approximately 73% of them found once; the top ten carry roughly 5.5%. Sequencing was carried out using PBMCs. The source of these receptors is a man aged 45-65 years in good health and CMV-seronegative.

This clone was picked up one time. The chain combines TRBV9 with TRBJ2-2, with D possibly matching TRBD1 (5 bases). Per the germline V gene, CDR1 is SGDLS and CDR2 is YYNGEE. Trimming cost V 0 bases and J 5 bases, with 11 bases left between them. The CDR3 loop spans 15 amino acids. CDR3 in amino acids: CASSVGRQTTGELFF. Here the CDR3 DNA reads TGTGCCAGCAGCGTAGGAAGACAGACTACCGGGGAGCTGTTTTTT.

The V and J genes are TRBV5-1 and TRBJ2-7, with a possible D match to TRBD1 (6 bases). Germline loops: CDR1 SGHRS, CDR2 YFSETQ. The CDR3 consists of 15 residues. Trimming pared 0 bases from V and 5 bases from J, leaving 15 bases between. The CDR3 here is CASSLDPGVGHEQYF. CDR3 bases: TGCGCCAGCAGCTTGGACCCAGGGGTCGGCCACGAGCAGTACTTC.

This clone occurred once. V gene TRBV5-6 combines with J gene TRBJ2-7; TRBD2 aligns across 13 bases. Germline lookup yields CDR1 SGHDT and CDR2 YYEEEE. J lost 2 bases, V lost 2 bases, and 10 bases had no gene match. This CDR3 comprises 18 residues. The CDR3, as DNA: TGTGCCAGCAGCTTTATGGCGGGACTAGCGGGACCAACCTACGAGCAGTACTTC. Its protein product is CASSFMAGLAGPTYEQYF.

The chain uses TRBV5-8 and TRBJ1-6; D possibly corresponds to TRBD1 (5 bases). Trimming took off 0 bases at V and 6 bases at J, with 16 bases between the two ends. Germline values: CDR1 SGHTS, CDR2 YDEGEE. CDR3 length: 17 residues. This CDR3 is CASSLAGGLGGNSPLHF. The CDR3 region has the DNA TGTGCCAGCAGCTTGGCGGGGGGATTGGGGGGTAATTCACCCCTCCACTTT. Based on the CDR3 plus reference TRBV5-8 and TRBJ1-6, the full variable domain is EAGVTQSPTHLIKTRGQQATLRCSPISGHTSVYWYQQALGLGLQFLLWYDEGEERNRGNFPPRFSGRQFPNYSSELNVNALELEDSALYLCASSLAGGLGGNSPLHFGNGTRLTVT.

The chain is built from TRBV7-2 and TRBJ2-7; D unclear. There are 13 residues in the CDR3. Trimming took off 1 base at V and 4 bases at J, with 8 bases between the two ends. CDR1 SGHTA and CDR2 FQGNSA come from the germline V gene. This CDR3 is CASSLEVRYEQYF. The CDR3 DNA is TGTGCCAGCAGCTTAGAGGTCAGGTACGAGCAGTACTTC.

This clone has more than one count but fewer than ten. The V and J genes are TRBV5-6 and TRBJ1-2, with a tentative D call TRBD1 (6 bases). V dropped 4 bases and J dropped 5 bases, with 15 bases sitting between them. The CDR3 has 14 residues. The V gene's germline CDR1 is SGHDT and CDR2 YYEEEE. CDR3 region: CASSPGDIEYGYTF. CDR3 coding DNA: TGTGCCAGCAGCCCAGGGGACATAGAATATGGCTACACCTTC.

This chain uses TRBV29-1 with TRBJ1-2, with 7 bases identical to TRBD1. Unmatched junction bases numbered 5, after V lost 2 bases and J lost 8 bases. The germline V gene encodes CDR1 SQVTM and CDR2 ANQGSEA. This CDR3 has 12 amino acids. CDR3 sequence (DNA): TGCAGCGTTGAAAGGGGGCGTCGAGGCTACACCTTC. Protein: CSVERGRRGYTF.

CDR3 nucleotide sequence: TGTGCCAGCAGTTCCGCCGGGACTAGCCCAGAGACCCAGTACTTC. This gives the protein CASSSAGTSPETQYF. The chain couples TRBV6-5 to TRBJ2-5; TRBD2 matches at 9 bases. The trim removed 4 bases at V and 4 bases at J, leaving 7 bases unmatched. Germline V gene lookup returns CDR1 MNHEY and CDR2 SVGAGI. This CDR3 spans 15 amino acids.

The chain employs TRBV4-1 and TRBJ2-5; 8 positions agree with TRBD2. V lost 3 bases to trimming and J lost 5 bases; unmatched junction nucleotides: 8. CDR1 is MGHRA, CDR2 YSYEKL, per germline. This CDR3 has 15 residues. CDR3 sequence reads: CASSQPGLGQETQYF. The CDR3 coding sequence is TGCGCCAGCAGCCAGCCGGGACTAGGCCAGGAGACCCAGTACTTC.

The chain couples TRBV10-3 to TRBJ2-1, with D unresolved. CDR3 length: 12 residues. Germline values: CDR1 ENHRY, CDR2 SYGVKD. V lost 5 bases, J lost 10 bases, and 12 bases lay in between. CDR3 amino acids: CAISHLTGEQFF. The DNA for the CDR3 is TGTGCCATCAGTCACCTGACCGGGGAGCAGTTCTTC.

This chain connects TRBV5-1 to TRBJ1-1; D unresolved. Germline V CDR1 and CDR2: SGHRS, YFSETQ. V was trimmed by 1 base and J by 0 bases, leaving 7 bases between them. The CDR3 contains 14 residues. The CDR3: CASSLNSLNTEAFF. CDR3 DNA sequence: TGCGCCAGCAGCTTGAACAGTTTGAACACTGAAGCTTTCTTT.

This chain links TRBV5-1 with TRBJ1-2; 9 positions agree with TRBD1. The CDR3 loop spans 11 amino acids. CDR1 and CDR2 (germline): SGHRS, YFSETQ. V shed 9 bases and J 6 bases; nucleotides not matched to a gene: 3. The CDR3 DNA is TGCGCCATCGGGACAGGGAATGGCTACACCTTC. As protein: CAIGTGNGYTF.

The chain uses TRBV19 and TRBJ2-3, with unresolved D. The V gene lost 7 bases and the J gene lost 2 bases, with 22 bases spanning the gap. Germline loops: CDR1 LNHDA, CDR2 SQIVND (reference sequence). This CDR3 has 17 amino acids. CDR3 DNA: TGTGCCAGTAAGGTTAGCTCCTTGATATTCTCCACAGATACGCAGTATTTT. This encodes CASKVSSLIFSTDTQYF.

This clone was seen a handful of times. The rearrangement joins TRBV30 to TRBJ1-1, with a weak D call TRBD1 (5 bases). Germline V gene lookup returns CDR1 GTSNPN and CDR2 SVGIG (reference sequence). V was clipped by 4 bases and J by 0 bases, with 12 bases between them. This CDR3 has 14 residues. DNA of the CDR3: TGTGCCTGGAAGGGGTCAGTCATGAACACTGAAGCTTTCTTT. Protein sequence: CAWKGSVMNTEAFF.

This chain links TRBV9 with TRBJ2-3; a possible D gene is TRBD2 (6 bases). Germline-derived CDR1 and CDR2 are SGDLS and YYNGEE. Trimming shortened V by 1 base and J by 3 bases, and 15 bases separated the two germline ends. The CDR3 sequence is 16 residues long. CDR3 region: CASSVRGGDRTDTQYF. In nucleotides, the CDR3 is TGTGCCAGCAGCGTAAGAGGCGGGGACCGTACAGATACGCAGTATTTT. The full variable domain, completed using reference TRBV9 and TRBJ2-3, is DSGVTQTPKHLITATGQRVTLRCSPRSGDLSVYWYQQSLDQGLQFLIQYYNGEERAKGNILERFSAQQFPDLHSELNLSSLELGDSALYFCASSVRGGDRTDTQYFGPGTRLTVL.

The V and J genes are TRBV27 and TRBJ2-2, with D perhaps matching TRBD1 (6 bases). V was trimmed by 4 bases and J by 0 bases, leaving 12 bases between them. The CDR3 is 16 residues long. Germline V CDR1 and CDR2: MNHEY, SMNVEV (reference sequence). CDR3 in DNA: TGTGCCAGCAGTTCTGGGACATTTGCGAACACCGGGGAGCTGTTTTTT. This gives the protein CASSSGTFANTGELFF.

The chain recombines TRBV11-3 with TRBJ1-1, with TRBD1 matching 9 bases. Germline-derived CDR1 and CDR2 are SGHNT and YENEEA. J lost 10 bases, V lost 4 bases, and 10 bases had no gene match. The CDR3 loop spans 14 amino acids. Here the CDR3 reads CASSSGQGREGAFF. The CDR3 DNA reads TGTGCCAGCAGCTCCGGACAGGGGAGGGAGGGAGCTTTCTTT. Drawing the rest from reference TRBV11-3 and TRBJ1-1, the complete variable domain is EAGVVQSPRYKIIEKKQPVAFWCNPISGHNTLYWYLQNLGQGPELLIRYENEEAVDDSQLPKDRFSAERLKGVDSTLKIQPAELGDSAVYLCASSSGQGREGAFFGQGTRLTVV.

This clone turned up a few times. The chain uses TRBV30 and TRBJ2-7; the D gene is possibly TRBD1 (6 bases). The CDR3 sequence is 12 residues long. V lost 2 bases and J 4 bases, leaving 9 bases between the germline ends. Germline V gene lookup returns CDR1 GTSNPN and CDR2 SVGIG (reference sequence). CDR3 bases: TGTGCCTGGAGTCAACAGGGTTACGAGCAGTACTTC. This codes for CAWSQQGYEQYF.

In DNA, the CDR3 is TGTGCCAGTAGTACCGGGACAGGGGGCAAAGAGACCCAGTACTTC. It encodes CASSTGTGGKETQYF. The V call is TRBV19, the J call TRBJ2-5; TRBD1 aligns across 12 bases. The germline V gene has CDR1 LNHDA and CDR2 SQIVND (reference sequence). There are 15 residues in the CDR3. V was pared by 4 bases and J by 3 bases, with 3 bases of the junction left unmatched.

The V and J genes are TRBV11-3 and TRBJ1-1; a weak D match, TRBD1 (5 bases). CDR3 length: 13 amino acids. Germline V gene data show CDR1 as SGHNT and CDR2 as YENEEA. Between the trimmed V and J ends, which lost 5 bases and 6 bases, there was a span of 13 bases. The CDR3 loop is CASSDQGLPEAFF. CDR3 nucleotide sequence: TGTGCCAGCAGCGACCAGGGTCTCCCTGAAGCTTTCTTT. Full variable domain (remainder filled in from reference TRBV11-3 and TRBJ1-1): EAGVVQSPRYKIIEKKQPVAFWCNPISGHNTLYWYLQNLGQGPELLIRYENEEAVDDSQLPKDRFSAERLKGVDSTLKIQPAELGDSAVYLCASSDQGLPEAFFGQGTRLTVV.

This clone was detected only once. The V call is TRBV10-1, the J call TRBJ2-3; 9 bases map to TRBD2. V lost 2 bases and J lost 4; bases outside the gene matches: 7. The CDR3 totals 16 residues. Germline V gene sequence: CDR1 WNHNN, CDR2 SYGVQD (reference sequence). The CDR3 sequence: CASSEGGLAAPDTQYF. The CDR3 region has the DNA TGCGCCAGCAGTGAGGGGGGACTAGCTGCCCCAGATACGCAGTATTTT.

This clone has only a few counts. The chain recombines TRBV5-5 with TRBJ1-2, with D tentatively TRBD1 (5 bases). Looked up from germline, CDR1 is SGHKS and CDR2 is YYEKEE (reference sequence). The length of the CDR3 is 14 residues. V lost 3 bases and J 5 bases, leaving 14 bases between the germline ends. CDR3 residues: CASSSGERKYGYTF. CDR3 sequence (DNA): TGTGCCAGCAGCTCGGGGGAGAGGAAGTATGGCTACACCTTC.

The chain combines TRBV6-6 with TRBJ2-5; D is possibly TRBD1 (5 bases). Germline assignment: CDR1 MNHNY and CDR2 SVGAGI (reference sequence). Trimming took off 6 bases at V and 3 bases at J, with 14 bases between the two ends. The CDR3 has 14 residues. CDR3 loop: CASRGRAKEETQYF. The CDR3 bases are TGTGCCAGCAGGGGGCGAGCTAAGGAAGAGACCCAGTACTTC.